This record concerns one TCR beta chain sequence. Random hexamers were used to reverse transcribe the RNA input (roughly 0.5 to 1 ug). Amplification of TCR beta CDR3 used immunoSEQ multiplex PCR across 54 Vbeta and 13 Jbeta. TCRdb recomputed calls from the immunoSEQ multiplex PCR reads with MiXCR, one row per CDR3 protein. The sample carries some 200,000 distinct CDR3 sequences, about 95% recorded once. This sample is drawn from a study of CD8 T cells in Susac syndrome. V was cut by 1 base and J by 4 bases, with 12 bases left in between. This CDR3 contains 15 residues. Germline CDR1 and CDR2: LGHNA and YNFKEQ.

The sequence was collected from a human donor with multiple sclerosis. Sequencing used CD4+ T cells from PBMCs. V is TRBV4-2 and J is TRBJ2-3; D gene uncertain. CDR3: CASSQVWAPADTQYF. The CDR3 DNA is TGTGCCAGCAGCCAAGTTTGGGCCCCCGCAGATACGCAGTATTTT.